A selection of T cell receptor beta chains follows, all from one sample in a study of T cell repertoires in cytomegalovirus infection. In TCRdb, the reads were re-called with MiXCR into one record per CDR3 protein. The sample has about 160,000 distinct CDR3 sequences, approximately 21% seen once. For these TCRs, the target antigens are not known. Specimen: CD8+ T cells from cultured PBMCs, collected from culture after CMV antigen stimulation. These receptors were taken from a human donor in good health (CMV status not recorded). Some clones in this sample may be carry-over from other donors' samples. Each CDR3 is given with its conserved first and last residue. The order of the fields is J gene, D gene, V gene, clone size, CDR3 DNA, CDR3 protein. D genes are given only for firm matches. The size entry is marked missing in some rows and otherwise reads once, few, many or a size class.

>TRBJ1-2|NA|TRBV6-5|NA
TGTCCCAGCAGTTCCACAGGGTTCTATGGCTACACCTTC
CPSSSTGFYGYTF
>TRBJ2-7|TRBD1|TRBV7-9|few
TGTGCCAGCAGCTCAAGACAGGGGCCCTCCTACGAGCAGTACTTC
CASSSRQGPSYEQYF
>TRBJ2-7|TRBD1|TRBV28|many
TGTGCCAGCAGTTTCACAGGGGGATTTTCCTACGAGCAGTACTTC
CASSFTGGFSYEQYF
>TRBJ1-1|NA|TRBV27|NA
TGTGCCAGCAGCCCACGAGGTTCGGTGAACACTGAAGCTTTCTTT
CASSPRGSVNTEAFF
>TRBJ2-3|TRBD2|TRBV4-2|NA
TGTGCCAGCAGCCTAGGGCCCACAGCGGGGGGGCCGGATACGCAGTATTTT
CASSLGPTAGGPDTQYF
>TRBJ2-1|TRBD1|TRBV6-2/TRBV6-3|NA
TGTGCCAGCAGAAGACAGGGGGCTAACAATGAGCAGTTCTTC
CASRRQGANNEQFF
>TRBJ1-1|TRBD1|TRBV4-1|few
TGCGCCAGCAGTCCCGAGGACAGGGGGCTTGAAGCTTTCTTT
CASSPEDRGLEAFF
>TRBJ2-1|NA|TRBV12-3/TRBV12-4|few
TGTGCCAGCAGTTTGGGGACACCCAATGAGCAGTTCTTC
CASSLGTPNEQFF
>TRBJ2-2|TRBD1|TRBV7-9|few
TGTGCCAGCAGCCCCTTCCCATGGACAGGCAACACCGGGGAGCTGTTTTTT
CASSPFPWTGNTGELFF
>TRBJ1-1|NA|TRBV6-6|NA
TGTGCCAGCAGTTACGGGAGGGAAGCTTTCTTT
CASSYGREAFF
>TRBJ1-1|NA|TRBV7-6|few
TGTGCCAGCAGCTCTCAGACGAACACTGAAGCTTTCTTT
CASSSQTNTEAFF
>TRBJ2-7|TRBD1|TRBV10-3|NA
TGTGCCATCAGTGAAGGGGGACAGGGCTACGAGCAGTACTTC
CAISEGGQGYEQYF
>TRBJ2-4|TRBD1|TRBV5-1|few
TGCGCCAGCAGTTATGGACAGGGATTGGGCAAAAACATTCAGTACTTC
CASSYGQGLGKNIQYF
>TRBJ1-2|NA|TRBV7-8|few
TGTGCCAGCAGCGCAGACCCTATTACAGTTTCCTATGGCTACACCTTC
CASSADPITVSYGYTF
>TRBJ1-2|TRBD1|TRBV7-8|few
TGTGCCAGCAGCTTAGGGGCCACAGGGGGTGGTTATGGCTACACCTTC
CASSLGATGGGYGYTF
>TRBJ1-1|NA|TRBV6-1|few
TGTGCCAGCAGGCGGAGGCCCACTGAAGCTTTCTTT
CASRRRPTEAFF
>TRBJ1-2|NA|TRBV6-2/TRBV6-3|NA
TGTGCCAGCAGTTACCGGGAAGTCTATGGCTACACCTTC
CASSYREVYGYTF
>TRBJ2-5|NA|TRBV28|NA
TGTGCCAGCAGTCCCCCCATAAGAAAGACCCAGTACTTC
CASSPPIRKTQYF
>TRBJ1-2|NA|TRBV7-2|few
TGTGCCAGCAGCTTAGGTGCGTTCCGCTACACCTTC
CASSLGAFRYTF
>TRBJ1-1|NA|TRBV19|few
TGTGCCAGTAGTATTGGGGGGCACACTGAAGCTTTCTTT
CASSIGGHTEAFF
>TRBJ1-2|NA|TRBV2|NA
TGTGCCAGCAGGGACACTATGCACTACACCTTC
CASRDTMHYTF
>TRBJ2-7|TRBD1|TRBV12-3/TRBV12-4|NA
TGTGCCAGCAGCTTCGTCGGGGACAGGGGGAAAGAGCAGTACTTC
CASSFVGDRGKEQYF
>TRBJ2-7|NA|TRBV29-1|NA
TGCAGCGTTGTTGGACACAGCTCCTACGAGCAGTACTTC
CSVVGHSSYEQYF
>TRBJ2-3|NA|TRBV5-1|NA
TGCGCCAGCAGCTCGGGGGTCACTCCTAGGTCAGATACGCAGTATTTT
CASSSGVTPRSDTQYF
>TRBJ1-6|NA|TRBV12-3/TRBV12-4|few
TGTGCCAGCAGTTTTATGGGGAATTCACCCCTCCACTTT
CASSFMGNSPLHF
>TRBJ2-3|NA|TRBV6-6|few
TGTGCCAGCAGTTACCGAAATCCAGTCGTGGGGGATACGCAGTATTTT
CASSYRNPVVGDTQYF
>TRBJ2-5|TRBD2|TRBV7-9|NA
TGTGCCAGCAGCCCCCTGACTAGCTGGGAGACCCAGTACTTC
CASSPLTSWETQYF
>TRBJ1-3|NA|TRBV12-3/TRBV12-4|NA
TGTGCCAGCAGTTTACCGGCGGAAGCTGGAAACACCATATATTTT
CASSLPAEAGNTIYF
>TRBJ2-3|TRBD1|TRBV15|few
TGTGCCACCAGCAGAGTTTGGGACAGCATTACAGATACGCAGTATTTT
CATSRVWDSITDTQYF
>TRBJ2-1|TRBD2|TRBV7-8|few
TGTGCCAGCAGCTTAACTAGCGGGGGAGTCGATGAGCAGTTCTTC
CASSLTSGGVDEQFF
>TRBJ1-1|NA|TRBV19|NA
TGTGCCAGTAGTATCGGGGGGTCTGGGTACACTGAAGCTTTCTTT
CASSIGGSGYTEAFF
>TRBJ1-1|NA|TRBV4-3|few
TGCGCCAGCAGCGGGCAGGGGAGGACTGAAGCTTTCTTT
CASSGQGRTEAFF
>TRBJ2-7|NA|TRBV29-1|few
TGCAGCGTTGGGGTAGGAACCTACGAGCAGTACTTC
CSVGVGTYEQYF
>TRBJ1-2|NA|TRBV29-1|NA
TGCAGCGTTCTACAGGCCTATGGCTACACCTTC
CSVLQAYGYTF
>TRBJ2-1|NA|TRBV7-2|NA
TGTGCCAGCAGCTTGACAGAGCAGTTCTTC
CASSLTEQFF
>TRBJ2-1|NA|TRBV19|NA
TGTGCCTCGATGGTGGGGACATGGTTCTACAATGAGCAGTTCTTC
CASMVGTWFYNEQFF
>TRBJ1-5|NA|TRBV4-1|few
TGCGCCAGCAGCCAAGAATATAATCAGCCCCAGCATTTT
CASSQEYNQPQHF
>TRBJ1-1|TRBD1|TRBV7-9|few
TGTGCCAGCAGCTTCGGGACAGTGAACACTGAAGCTTTCTTT
CASSFGTVNTEAFF
>TRBJ2-5|NA|TRBV7-6|NA
TGTGCCAGCAGCTTATCCGGGTACCAAGAGACCCAGTACTTC
CASSLSGYQETQYF
>TRBJ2-2|TRBD1|TRBV12-3/TRBV12-4|few
TGTGCCTGGCCGCTTCTTACGGGACAGTTCACCGGGGAGCTGTTTTTT
CAWPLLTGQFTGELFF
>TRBJ1-3|NA|TRBV7-2|few
TGTGCCAGCAGCTTCCCTACAGGGACCTCTGGAAACACCATATATTTT
CASSFPTGTSGNTIYF
>TRBJ2-5|NA|TRBV7-8|few
TGTGCCAGCAGCTTTTCGTGGGGCGGCAGTGAGACCCAGTACTTC
CASSFSWGGSETQYF
>TRBJ2-7|NA|TRBV27|few
TGTGCCAGCAGTTATCTGCGGGGCCGCTACGAGCAGTACTTC
CASSYLRGRYEQYF
>TRBJ1-1|NA|TRBV7-2|NA
TGTGCCAGCAGCTTAAACGGGAGGGGCTCCCCTGAAGCTTTCTTT
CASSLNGRGSPEAFF
>TRBJ2-7|TRBD1|TRBV7-6|NA
TGTGCCAGCAGCCACGGGACAGGGGGCGATGAGCAGTACTTC
CASSHGTGGDEQYF